The sequence of this T cell receptor beta chain was determined in a study of radiation and T cells in renal cell carcinoma. Study results and limitations: No pretreatment tumor biopsies were available for baseline clonotypes.

Time point denoted: baseline pretreatment blood. Treatment described: 15 Gy SBRT to primary tumor, nephrectomy 4 weeks later. The CDR3 contains 16 residues. The ends were cut back, 5 bases at V and 1 base at J, with 17 bases in the middle. Germline V gene sequence: CDR1 LNHDA, CDR2 SQIVND (reference sequence). The repertoire was sequenced with immunoSEQ multiplex PCR; TCRdb's copy has only in-frame clones and lacks some. The table lists 150,000 or so clones, 88% of them singletons. Details on this clone: Its target is not known.

The receptor's source is a woman in her sixties or seventies with renal cell carcinoma. This chain joins TRBV19 and TRBJ1-1, with a tentative D call TRBD1 (6 bases). Sequences were derived from blood, sampled from a patient whose treatment included radiotherapy and nephrectomy. The CDR3 sequence is CASSLSGARGNTEAFF. CDR3 bases: TGTGCCAGTAGTCTCTCAGGGGCGCGGGGGAACACTGAAGCTTTCTTT.